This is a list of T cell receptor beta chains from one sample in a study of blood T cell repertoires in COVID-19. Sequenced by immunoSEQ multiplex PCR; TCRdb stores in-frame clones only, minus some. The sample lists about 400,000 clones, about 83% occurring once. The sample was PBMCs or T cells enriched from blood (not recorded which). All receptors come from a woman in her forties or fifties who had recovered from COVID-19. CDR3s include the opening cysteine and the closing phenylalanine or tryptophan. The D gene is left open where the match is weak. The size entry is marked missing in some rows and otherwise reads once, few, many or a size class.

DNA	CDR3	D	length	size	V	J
TGTGCCAGCAGTGTTGCGGGGGGGCCTAGCGATACGCAGTATTTT	CASSVAGGPSDTQYF	TRBD2	15	NA	TRBV6-4	TRBJ2-3
TGTGCCAGCAGCCAAGATCCATCAGCTCTCTTTAAACAAATGGACAGCCTCAACTATGGCTACACCTTC	CASSQDPSALFKQMDSLNYGYTF	NA	23	NA	TRBV3-1/TRBV3-2	TRBJ1-2
TGTGCCAGCAGCTGGACTAGCGGGAGAAACAATGAGCAGTTCTTC	CASSWTSGRNNEQFF	TRBD2	15	NA	TRBV7-6	TRBJ2-1
TGTGCCAGCAGCCGGGCAGGGGCCACCGGGGAGCTGTTTTTT	CASSRAGATGELFF	NA	14	once	TRBV5-5	TRBJ2-2
TGTGCCAGCAACCCTACTAGCGGGGTAATGGGGGAGCTGTTTTTT	CASNPTSGVMGELFF	TRBD2	15	NA	TRBV25-1	TRBJ2-2
TGTGCCAGCAGTGAGGAGAGCAGCTATGGCTACACCTTC	CASSEESSYGYTF	NA	13	NA	TRBV2	TRBJ1-2
TGTGCCAGCTCACCAACGACAGGGTCGATGAACACTGAAGCTTTCTTT	CASSPTTGSMNTEAFF	TRBD1	16	NA	TRBV18	TRBJ1-1
TGTGCCAGCAGCTCCATTACTATAGCTGGGGCCAACGTCCTGACTTTC	CASSSITIAGANVLTF	NA	16	once	TRBV11-2	TRBJ2-6
TGTGCCAGCAGCCAAGGGGGGCAGGGGAATCAGCCCCAGCATTTT	CASSQGGQGNQPQHF	NA	15	NA	TRBV3-1/TRBV3-2	TRBJ1-5
TGTGCCAGCTCTTTGGGGACAGGCCCACCGTTTGATGGCTACACCTTC	CASSLGTGPPFDGYTF	TRBD1	16	NA	TRBV18	TRBJ1-2
TGTGCCAGCATAAGACGGCGGACTAACTATGGCTACACCTTC	CASIRRRTNYGYTF	NA	14	NA	TRBV2	TRBJ1-2
TGTGCCACCAGTGATCCCACCCGGGGAGGGGAGACCCAGTACTTC	CATSDPTRGGETQYF	TRBD2	15	NA	TRBV24-1	TRBJ2-5
TGTGCCAGCAGCCCAAGGGACAGGCTAAACTATGGCTACACCTTC	CASSPRDRLNYGYTF	TRBD1	15	NA	TRBV7-8	TRBJ1-2
TGTGCCAGCAGCTACCCCGACAGGTTGAACACTGAAGCTTTCTTT	CASSYPDRLNTEAFF	NA	15	NA	TRBV5-4	TRBJ1-1
TGTGCCTTGGACTCGGGCCGTAGTGGCTACACCTTC	CALDSGRSGYTF	NA	12	NA	TRBV28	TRBJ1-2
TGTGCCACGGAGGGCCAGTACTTC	CATEGQYF	NA	8	few	TRBV12-2	TRBJ2-5
TGTGCCAGTAGTATGGTAGAGCGGGGAGCGAACAATGAGCAGTTCTTC	CASSMVERGANNEQFF	TRBD2	16	NA	TRBV19	TRBJ2-1
TGCGCCAGCAGCGGGACAGGGGGCAATGAAAAACTGTTTTTT	CASSGTGGNEKLFF	TRBD1	14	NA	TRBV4-1	TRBJ1-4
TGTGCCAGCGTGGGGGGACAGTCCTATGGCTACACCTTC	CASVGGQSYGYTF	TRBD1	13	NA	TRBV6-6	TRBJ1-2
TGTGCCAGCAGTTACCAAGACAGGGGAAGGGATGGCTACACCTTC	CASSYQDRGRDGYTF	TRBD1	15	NA	TRBV6-6	TRBJ1-2
TGTGCCAGCAGTTTTACGGGACAGGGGAACTATGGCTACACCTTC	CASSFTGQGNYGYTF	TRBD1	15	few	TRBV28	TRBJ1-2
TGTGCCAGCAGTTACTCGGAGAGGGTTAATTCACCCCTCCACTTT	CASSYSERVNSPLHF	NA	15	NA	TRBV6-5	TRBJ1-6
TGTGCCAGCAGCTACAGGGGAACGTCTGGCTACACCTTC	CASSYRGTSGYTF	TRBD1	13	NA	TRBV12-3/TRBV12-4	TRBJ1-2
TGTGCCAGTACCCTTTCCGACAGGACTAACTATGGCTACACCTTC	CASTLSDRTNYGYTF	NA	15	NA	TRBV19	TRBJ1-2
TGTGCCAGCAGTGAAGTCCAAAAGGCAAGCGATGGCTACACCTTC	CASSEVQKASDGYTF	NA	15	NA	TRBV2	TRBJ1-2
TGTGCCAGCAGCCAAGGGGCTACGGGGGATCGGCCCCAGCATTTT	CASSQGATGDRPQHF	NA	15	once	TRBV3-1/TRBV3-2	TRBJ1-5
TGTGCCAGCACCGGGACAGGTTCCTTGGAAAAACTGTTTTTT	CASTGTGSLEKLFF	TRBD1	14	NA	TRBV2	TRBJ1-4
TGTGCCAGCAGCCAATGGGGATGGCAGGGAGGGGACTCCTGGAATTCACCCCTCCACTTT	CASSQWGWQGGDSWNSPLHF	NA	20	NA	TRBV4-2	TRBJ1-6
TGTGCCAGCAGCTCAAATGAAAAACTGTTTTTT	CASSSNEKLFF	NA	11	NA	TRBV11-2	TRBJ1-4
TGTGCCAGCAGCTTTGCAACAGCACTTAATGAAAAACTGTTTTTT	CASSFATALNEKLFF	NA	15	NA	TRBV7-9	TRBJ1-4
TGTGCCAGCAGCCAAGGAGCGGGGAGTTCCTACAATGAGCAGTTCTTC	CASSQGAGSSYNEQFF	TRBD2	16	NA	TRBV3-1/TRBV3-2	TRBJ2-1
TGCGCCAGCAGCCGAGACAGGGTAAGTGGCACTGAAGCTTTCTTT	CASSRDRVSGTEAFF	TRBD1	15	NA	TRBV4-1	TRBJ1-1
TGTGCCAGCAGTGAGGGGCAGGCCTATCAGCCCCAGCATTTT	CASSEGQAYQPQHF	NA	14	NA	TRBV2	TRBJ1-5
TGTGCCAGCAGGACGGGGGGGCGGTACAATGAGCAGTTCTTC	CASRTGGRYNEQFF	TRBD2	14	NA	TRBV2	TRBJ2-1
TGCAGCGTTGGCCGACTGATGAACACTGAAGCTTTCTTT	CSVGRLMNTEAFF	NA	13	NA	TRBV29-1	TRBJ1-1
TGTGCCAGCAGTCGCCAGACAGGGGGCGAAAGAAATGGCTACACCTTC	CASSRQTGGERNGYTF	TRBD1	16	NA	TRBV28	TRBJ1-2
TGTGCCAGCAGTTTGACAGTTAGCAATCAGCCCCAGCATTTT	CASSLTVSNQPQHF	NA	14	NA	TRBV6-5	TRBJ1-5
TGTGCTAGTGGTTTGGGGGCGGGGGCATACAATGAGCAGTTCTTC	CASGLGAGAYNEQFF	NA	15	NA	TRBV12-5	TRBJ2-1
TGCGCCAGCAGCTTGTTACAGGGAATCGAAGCTTTCTTT	CASSLLQGIEAFF	NA	13	NA	TRBV5-1	TRBJ1-1
TGTGCCAGTAGTTCGGGTCAGGGTCCTCAGCCCCAGCATTTT	CASSSGQGPQPQHF	NA	14	NA	TRBV19	TRBJ1-5
TGCAGCGTGGGGGAGGGGAACACTGAAGCTTTCTTT	CSVGEGNTEAFF	NA	12	NA	TRBV29-1	TRBJ1-1
TGTGCCAGCAGTTTTACGTGGGACAGGTCAAGTGAAAAACTGTTTTTT	CASSFTWDRSSEKLFF	TRBD1	16	NA	TRBV27	TRBJ1-4
TGTGCCAGTAGTATCCGTGGCAGAGCTAGTGAAAAACTGTTTTTT	CASSIRGRASEKLFF	NA	15	NA	TRBV19	TRBJ1-4
TGTGCCAGCAGTTGGCAGGGGAATCAGCCCCAGCATTTT	CASSWQGNQPQHF	NA	13	NA	TRBV27	TRBJ1-5
TGTGCCAGTAGTATAGTGGCTAGCTTTCGTGAGCAGTTCTTC	CASSIVASFREQFF	NA	14	NA	TRBV19	TRBJ2-1
TGTGCCTGGAGTGTGACAGGGGGCAATGGCTACACCTTC	CAWSVTGGNGYTF	TRBD1	13	NA	TRBV30	TRBJ1-2
TGTGCCAGCAGCTTCACTCCGGGGGGTAGGGACAATGAGCAGTTCTTC	CASSFTPGGRDNEQFF	TRBD2	16	NA	TRBV7-6	TRBJ2-1
TGTGCCAGCAGCCCGTTGCGGGGGCGCAGCTATAATGAGCAGTTCTTC	CASSPLRGRSYNEQFF	NA	16	NA	TRBV7-3	TRBJ2-1
TGTGCCAGCAACGAACAAAGCTCCTATAATTCACCCCTCCACTTT	CASNEQSSYNSPLHF	NA	15	NA	TRBV27	TRBJ1-6
TGTGCCAGCAGTGACCGAATGGCAGGGGAGACCCAGTACTTC	CASSDRMAGETQYF	NA	14	NA	TRBV25-1	TRBJ2-5
TGTGCCAGCAGCCAAGCCGAGATCGAGCAGTACTTC	CASSQAEIEQYF	NA	12	NA	TRBV3-1/TRBV3-2	TRBJ2-7
TGTGCCAGCAGTTTGCGAGACAGGGGCCCTCAGCCCCAGCATTTT	CASSLRDRGPQPQHF	TRBD1	15	NA	TRBV28	TRBJ1-5
TGTGCCACCAGCAGAGTCTACGGAGTCAATGTAGATACGCAGTATTTT	CATSRVYGVNVDTQYF	NA	16	NA	TRBV15	TRBJ2-3
TGTGCCAGCAGCTTAGCCCTAGCGCCCGATACGCAGTATTTT	CASSLALAPDTQYF	NA	14	NA	TRBV7-9	TRBJ2-3
TGTGCCAGCAGTTTATCGGTCTGGGGGGTTACAGGCAATTCACCCCTCCACTTT	CASSLSVWGVTGNSPLHF	NA	18	NA	TRBV27	TRBJ1-6